The 7 T cell receptor beta chains listed next were all sequenced from one sample in a study of shared clonotypes between healthy human individuals. The protocol was immunoSEQ multiplex PCR, while the TCRdb copy is restricted to in-frame clones and leaves out a portion. The table has about 490,000 clones, 60% to 85% seen once; the top ten hold approximately 12%. Material for sequencing was PBMCs. All receptors come from a woman in her 40s in good health. Some clones in this sample may be carry-over from other donors' samples.

The J gene is TRBJ2-1, the V gene TRBV18; 8 nucleotides line up with TRBD2. V trimming: 4 bases; J trimming: 10 bases; junction bases outside the gene matches: 9. CDR3 length: 14 amino acids. Looked up from germline, CDR1 is KGHSH and CDR2 is LQKENI. The CDR3 nucleotides are TGTGCCAGCTCACGCTCCCTGACTAGCGACGAGCAGTTCTTC. This translates into CASSRSLTSDEQFF.

The rearrangement uses TRBV28 and TRBJ2-7; 11 nucleotides align to TRBD2. The CDR3 length is 15 residues. Germline trimming cut 5 bases from V and 4 bases from J; bases unmatched to any gene: 7. The germline V gene has CDR1 MDHEN and CDR2 SYDVKM. The CDR3 spells CASSPRLAGFYEQYF. The DNA for the CDR3 is TGTGCCAGCAGTCCCAGACTAGCGGGATTTTACGAGCAGTACTTC.

This clone has only one observation. V is TRBV5-4 and J is TRBJ2-4; 7 nucleotides match TRBD2. The CDR3 totals 16 residues. V lost 4 bases and J lost 0; bases outside the gene matches: 7. The germline CDR1 and CDR2 sequences are SGHNT and YYREEE (reference sequence). For the CDR3, the DNA is TGTGCCAGCAGCCGCGGTGGGGAGGGAGCCAAAAACATTCAGTACTTC. Its protein is CASSRGGEGAKNIQYF.

The chain employs TRBV9 and TRBJ2-3; 9 nucleotides match TRBD2. J was trimmed by 1 base and V by 4 bases; bases with no gene match: 10. Germline CDR1 is SGDLS and CDR2 is YYNGEE. The CDR3 length is 17 residues. The DNA for the CDR3 is TGTGCCAGCAGCCCATCGGCGGGAGGGCCGCGCACAGATACGCAGTATTTT. The encoded protein is CASSPSAGGPRTDTQYF.

The rearrangement links TRBV28 to TRBJ2-2, with no clear D. CDR1 is MDHEN and CDR2 is SYDVKM in the germline V gene. Trimming shortened V by 5 bases and J by 6 bases, and 10 bases separated the two germline ends. The CDR3 covers 13 residues. CDR3 residues: CASSRTTPGELFF. The CDR3 nucleotides are TGTGCCAGCAGTCGTACTACACCCGGGGAGCTGTTTTTT.

This rearrangement joins TRBV7-6 to TRBJ1-5, with D perhaps matching TRBD1 (5 bases). Germline V gene sequence: CDR1 SGHVS, CDR2 FNYEAQ. The CDR3 totals 14 residues. Trimming left V 0 bases short and J 6 bases short, with 9 bases between. The CDR3 here is CASSLAGQGQPQHF. CDR3 in DNA: TGTGCCAGCAGCTTAGCGGGGCAGGGTCAGCCCCAGCATTTT.

The J gene is TRBJ1-4, the V gene TRBV5-1; 7 bases line up with TRBD1. V dropped 2 bases and J dropped 0; count of bases not matched to a gene: 7. Germline CDR1 reads SGHRS; CDR2 reads YFSETQ. This CDR3 has 17 amino acids. The CDR3 region has the DNA TGCGCCAGCAGCTTCGACAGGGAATTTGCAACTAATGAAAAACTGTTTTTT. This translates into CASSFDREFATNEKLFF.